The 22 T cell receptor beta chains below come from one sample, sequenced in a study of shared clonotypes between healthy human individuals. Some clones are missing from TCRdb's copy, which holds only in-frame ones; the method was immunoSEQ multiplex PCR. The profile shows around 2.3 million clones, around 95% of them singletons. The sequencing input was naive CD4+ T cells sorted from blood. Subset defined: CD45RA+ positively selected. The receptors derive from a man aged 18-30 years in good health.

The chain recombines TRBV15 with TRBJ2-1; tentatively, D is TRBD1 or TRBD2 (6 bases each). CDR1 LNHNV and CDR2 YYDKDF come from the germline V gene (reference sequence). CDR3 length: 12 residues. As DNA, the CDR3 is TGTGAGGGGGGAGTCCCCTACAATGAGCAGTTCTTC. This codes for CEGGVPYNEQFF.

The rearrangement uses TRBV5-4 and TRBJ2-7; D is undetermined. CDR3 size: 14 residues. The germline V gene encodes CDR1 SGHNT and CDR2 YYREEE (reference sequence). Trimming cost V 2 bases and J 4 bases, with 13 bases left between them. The CDR3 spells CASSFGSVGYEQYF. The CDR3 DNA is TGTGCCAGCAGCTTTGGCAGTGTGGGATACGAGCAGTACTTC. The full variable domain, completed using reference TRBV5-4 and TRBJ2-7, is ETGVTQSPTHLIKTRGQQVTLRCSSQSGHNTVSWYQQALGQGPQFIFQYYREEENGRGNFPPRFSGLQFPNYSSELNVNALELDDSALYLCASSFGSVGYEQYFGPGTRLTVT.

V usage is TRBV5-1 and J usage is TRBJ2-7, with D tentatively TRBD1 (5 bases). The CDR3 runs 13 residues. Trimming stripped 4 bases from V and 12 bases from J, with 20 bases between. Germline-derived CDR1 and CDR2 are SGHRS and YFSETQ. CDR3 residues: CASSHTGDPNPYF. Written as DNA, the CDR3 is TGCGCCAGCAGCCATACAGGCGACCCGAACCCGTACTTC.

The chain joins TRBV10-1 to TRBJ2-7; 10 nucleotides match TRBD2. The CDR3 totals 15 residues. Looked up from germline, CDR1 is WNHNN and CDR2 is SYGVQD (reference sequence). V trimming: 6 bases; J trimming: 3 bases; junction bases outside the gene matches: 8. The DNA of the CDR3 is TGCGCCAGCAGAGGCGGGACTAGCGAAGTCTACGAGCAGTACTTC. This gives the protein CASRGGTSEVYEQYF.

The rearrangement joins TRBV19 to TRBJ2-7; the D gene could be TRBD1 or TRBD2 (5 bases each). This CDR3 has 14 amino acids. The V gene lost 3 bases and the J gene lost 2 bases, with 11 bases spanning the gap. The germline V gene encodes CDR1 LNHDA and CDR2 SQIVND (reference sequence). CDR3 DNA sequence: TGTGCCAGTAGTATCCGGGACCTAGCCTACGAGCAGTACTTC. It yields the protein CASSIRDLAYEQYF.

The gene calls are TRBV5-1 and TRBJ2-5; D perhaps matches TRBD1 (5 bases). Germline V CDR1 and CDR2: SGHRS, YFSETQ. V shed 5 bases and J shed 5 bases, with 19 bases lying between them. This CDR3 is 15 amino acids long. Here the CDR3 reads CASSKHGAMGETQYF. CDR3 nucleotides: TGCGCCAGCAGTAAACATGGGGCCATGGGGGAGACCCAGTACTTC.

The V and J genes are TRBV4-1 and TRBJ2-5, with 11 bases lining up with TRBD1. The ends lost 0 bases at V and 1 base at J; junction bases unmatched: 7. CDR3 length: 18 residues. Germline assignment: CDR1 MGHRA and CDR2 YSYEKL. As DNA, the CDR3 is TGCGCCAGCAGCCAAGAAGGGGCCGGGACAGGGGGCCAAGAGACCCAGTACTTC. Amino acids: CASSQEGAGTGGQETQYF.

The rearrangement links TRBV6-1 to TRBJ2-1; 9 bases are a match to TRBD2. Germline-derived CDR1 and CDR2 are MNHNS and SASEGT. CDR3 length: 15 amino acids. The J segment lost 6 bases and the V segment lost 6 bases, leaving 9 bases of the junction unmatched. This CDR3 reads CASRRGRAEVNEQFF. The CDR3 nucleotides are TGTGCCAGCAGACGCGGGAGGGCCGAAGTCAATGAGCAGTTCTTC.

CDR3 protein: CASSQGQAPDTQYF. CDR3 sequence (DNA): TGCGCCAGCAGCCAGGGACAGGCCCCAGATACGCAGTATTTT. J is TRBJ2-3 and V is TRBV5-1; TRBD1 aligns across 8 bases. Germline V CDR1 and CDR2: SGHRS, YFSETQ. The CDR3 is 14 residues long. V lost 4 bases, J lost 4 bases, and 5 bases stayed unmatched.

This sequence joins TRBV6-5 and TRBJ2-3; D uncertain. This CDR3 is built from 14 residues. Germline V gene sequence: CDR1 MNHEY, CDR2 SVGAGI. The V and J ends lost 2 bases and 0 bases respectively, with 6 bases between them. Written as DNA, the CDR3 is TGTGCCAGCAGTTACGGGGTTAGCACAGATACGCAGTATTTT. This gives the protein CASSYGVSTDTQYF.

V and J are TRBV30 and TRBJ1-1; 9 bases align to TRBD1. The germline gives CDR1 GTSNPN, CDR2 SVGIG (reference sequence). Germline trimming cut 8 bases from V and 1 base from J; bases unmatched to any gene: 5. CDR3 size: 13 residues. Here the CDR3 reads CARTGGANTEAFF. The CDR3, as DNA: TGTGCCCGAACAGGGGGCGCGAACACTGAAGCTTTCTTT.

The chain carries TRBV5-1 and TRBJ2-7; D possibly corresponds to TRBD1 (5 bases). CDR1 is SGHRS and CDR2 is YFSETQ in the germline V gene. The CDR3 contains 13 residues. V was clipped by 2 bases and J by 4 bases, with 10 bases between them. CDR3 protein: CASSFRVNYEQYF. The CDR3 DNA reads as TGCGCCAGCAGCTTCAGGGTAAATTACGAGCAGTACTTC.

The rearrangement uses TRBV11-2 and TRBJ2-7; perhaps TRBD2 as D (5 bases). V lost 5 bases to trimming and J lost 10 bases, with 21 bases between them. From germline, CDR1 is SGHAT and CDR2 FQNNGV. The CDR3 sequence is 14 residues long. CDR3 region: CASSPSLGSYTQYF. Here the CDR3 DNA reads TGTGCCAGCAGCCCTAGCTTAGGATCATATACCCAGTACTTC.

The genes are TRBV6-6 and TRBJ2-5, with 10 bases matching TRBD2. The CDR3 has 16 residues. V shed 2 bases, J shed 2 bases, and the junction held 5 bases outside the gene matches. CDR1 and CDR2 from the germline V gene are MNHNY and SVGAGI (reference sequence). DNA for the CDR3: TGTGCCAGCAGTTACCGAACTAGCGGGACGCAAGAGACCCAGTACTTC. It translates to CASSYRTSGTQETQYF.

The CDR3 sequence: CASSLGTGVNTEAFF. Written as DNA, the CDR3 is TGTGCCAGCAGCTTAGGGACAGGGGTGAACACTGAAGCTTTCTTT. V and J are TRBV7-3 and TRBJ1-1; 10 bases are shared with TRBD1. This CDR3 comprises 15 residues. The junction had 0 bases not matched to a gene; V was cut back by 2 bases and J by 0 bases. Germline CDR1 and CDR2: SGHTA and FQGTGA. Looking up the rest from reference TRBV7-3 and TRBJ1-1 gives the full variable domain: GAGVSQTPSNKVTEKGKYVELRCDPISGHTALYWYRQSLGQGPEFLIYFQGTGAADDSGLPNDRFFAVRPEGSVSTLKIQRTERGDSAVYLCASSLGTGVNTEAFFGQGTRLTVV.

This sequence joins TRBV30 and TRBJ1-4; D gene uncertain. Trimming removed 1 base from V and 8 bases from J, with 8 bases in between. Germline loops: CDR1 GTSNPN, CDR2 SVGIG (reference sequence). The CDR3 runs to 12 residues. DNA for the CDR3: TGTGCCTGGAGTGGCGGGCGAGAAAAACTGTTTTTT. Amino acid sequence: CAWSGGREKLFF.

This chain uses TRBV7-9 with TRBJ2-2, with a weak D call TRBD1 (5 bases). With 2 bases removed from V and 1 base from J, the gap between germline ends came to 17 bases. Germline lookup yields CDR1 SEHNR and CDR2 FQNEAQ (reference sequence). CDR3 length: 18 amino acids. DNA for the CDR3: TGTGCCAGCAGCTTACGGGCCCGGGTAGGGGTGAACACCGGGGAGCTGTTTTTT. Encoded protein: CASSLRARVGVNTGELFF.

This clone was picked up one time. J is TRBJ2-5 and V is TRBV5-4; 14 nucleotides match TRBD2. V dropped 4 bases and J dropped 1; count of bases not matched to a gene: 3. From germline, CDR1 is SGHNT and CDR2 YYREEE (reference sequence). The CDR3 contains 16 residues. The CDR3 DNA sequence: TGTGCCAGCAGCATGACTAGCGGGAGGGCCCAAGAGACCCAGTACTTC. This codes for CASSMTSGRAQETQYF. The full variable domain, in which reference TRBV5-4 and TRBJ2-5 provide the parts outside the CDR3, is ETGVTQSPTHLIKTRGQQVTLRCSSQSGHNTVSWYQQALGQGPQFIFQYYREEENGRGNFPPRFSGLQFPNYSSELNVNALELDDSALYLCASSMTSGRAQETQYFGPGTRLLVL.

This clone was picked up one time. This chain links TRBV6-5 with TRBJ2-4; TRBD1 aligns across 10 bases. The CDR3 is 14 residues long. Trimming removed 5 bases from V and 5 bases from J; junction bases left unmatched: 3. Looked up from germline, CDR1 is MNHEY and CDR2 is SVGAGI. CDR3: CASSRQGAENIQYF. CDR3 in DNA: TGTGCCAGCAGTAGACAGGGGGCGGAAAACATTCAGTACTTC.

The CDR3 here is CAISEAQGVYEQYF. Written as DNA, the CDR3 is TGTGCCATCAGTGAGGCGCAGGGAGTCTACGAGCAGTACTTC. J is TRBJ2-7 and V is TRBV10-3; D is perhaps TRBD1 or TRBD2 (5 bases each). CDR1 ENHRY and CDR2 SYGVKD come from the germline V gene. CDR3 length: 14 residues. V was clipped by 2 bases and J by 3 bases, with 11 bases between them.

The chain has TRBV18 and TRBJ1-1, with D perhaps TRBD1 (6 bases). V was trimmed by 6 bases and J by 8 bases, leaving 10 bases between them. This CDR3 has 11 amino acids. Per the germline V gene, CDR1 is KGHSH and CDR2 is LQKENI. CDR3 amino acids: CASSKTGEAFF. CDR3 DNA sequence: TGTGCCAGCTCCAAAACAGGGGAAGCTTTCTTT.

This clone was observed a few times. The chain recombines TRBV5-1 with TRBJ1-2; 9 bases match TRBD1. Germline lookup yields CDR1 SGHRS and CDR2 YFSETQ. This CDR3 has 14 amino acids. Germline trimming cut 3 bases from V and 4 bases from J; bases unmatched to any gene: 4. CDR3 protein: CASSSGTGTYGYTF. The CDR3 DNA is TGCGCCAGCAGCTCCGGGACAGGGACCTATGGCTACACCTTC.